This is a list of T cell receptor beta chains from one sample in a study of T cell repertoires in cytomegalovirus infection. Via MiXCR, TCRdb re-called the reads, giving one row per CDR3 protein. The repertoire holds 480,000 or so distinct CDR3 sequences, with around 10% as singletons. Material: PBMCs. All receptors come from a human donor in good health (CMV status not recorded). Some clones in this sample may be carry-over from other donors' samples. CDR3s include the opening cysteine and the closing phenylalanine or tryptophan. The order of the fields is clone size, V gene, D gene, J gene, CDR3 DNA, CDR3 protein. The D gene is left open where the match is weak. Clone sizes are given selectively: once, few, many, or a class where the clone is expanded.

abundance: NA
v_gene: TRBV2
d_gene: TRBD2
j_gene: TRBJ2-5
CDR3nt: TGTGCCAGCAGGGCAGAGCGGGGAGTGGTGGAGACCCAGTACTTC
CDR3aa: CASRAERGVVETQYF

abundance: many
v_gene: TRBV25-1
d_gene: NA
j_gene: TRBJ1-4
CDR3nt: TGTGCCAGCAGTGAATATAAGGAAAAGTTTGGAGAAAAACTGTTTTTT
CDR3aa: CASSEYKEKFGEKLFF

abundance: NA
v_gene: TRBV15
d_gene: NA
j_gene: TRBJ2-5
CDR3nt: TGTGCCACCAGCAGACTCCCAGGGGGGCGGGTGAAAGAGACCCAGTACTTC
CDR3aa: CATSRLPGGRVKETQYF

abundance: NA
v_gene: TRBV27
d_gene: TRBD2
j_gene: TRBJ2-3
CDR3nt: TGTGCCAGCAGTCCGGGACTAGCGGTAGAGCCAGATACGCAGTATTTT
CDR3aa: CASSPGLAVEPDTQYF

abundance: many
v_gene: TRBV7-2
d_gene: NA
j_gene: TRBJ2-2
CDR3nt: TGTGCCAGCAGTTTCTCCGGGACTCGCAACACCGGGGAGCTGTTTTTT
CDR3aa: CASSFSGTRNTGELFF

abundance: many
v_gene: TRBV20-1
d_gene: NA
j_gene: TRBJ2-5
CDR3nt: TGCAGTGCTAGAGATACAGGGGGGGGGGAGACCCAGTACTTC
CDR3aa: CSARDTGGGETQYF

abundance: few
v_gene: TRBV10-1
d_gene: NA
j_gene: TRBJ1-2
CDR3nt: TGCGCCAGCACCCTCCCAAAGCCGGACATCGCGGCCATGGGCTACACCTTC
CDR3aa: CASTLPKPDIAAMGYTF

abundance: many
v_gene: TRBV6-6
d_gene: TRBD2
j_gene: TRBJ2-2
CDR3nt: TGTGCCAGCAGTTACTCTCTGGCTAGCGGGGGCACGAACACCGGGGAGCTGTTTTTT
CDR3aa: CASSYSLASGGTNTGELFF

abundance: many
v_gene: TRBV5-1
d_gene: NA
j_gene: TRBJ2-7
CDR3nt: TGCGCCAGCAGCTTGGACAGGGTAGTCGACGAGCAGTACTTC
CDR3aa: CASSLDRVVDEQYF

abundance: many
v_gene: TRBV6-2/TRBV6-3
d_gene: NA
j_gene: TRBJ2-2
CDR3nt: TGTGCCAGCAGTTACTCGGGGGACACGAACACCGGGGAGCTGTTTTTT
CDR3aa: CASSYSGDTNTGELFF

abundance: NA
v_gene: TRBV4-2
d_gene: TRBD1
j_gene: TRBJ1-3
CDR3nt: TGTGCCAGCAGCCAAGAGATAACAGGGGGCTCTGGAAACACCATATATTTT
CDR3aa: CASSQEITGGSGNTIYF

abundance: many
v_gene: TRBV14
d_gene: TRBD2
j_gene: TRBJ2-1
CDR3nt: TGTGCCAGCAGCCCACGAGCGGGAAACTGGAATGAGCAGTTCTTC
CDR3aa: CASSPRAGNWNEQFF

abundance: many
v_gene: TRBV5-6
d_gene: TRBD2
j_gene: TRBJ2-7
CDR3nt: TGTGCCAGCAGCCCCGGGAGGAGAATCGGCTCCTACGAGCAGTACTTC
CDR3aa: CASSPGRRIGSYEQYF

abundance: many
v_gene: TRBV12-3/TRBV12-4
d_gene: NA
j_gene: TRBJ2-7
CDR3nt: TGTGCCAGCAGGAGGGGTCTTAACTACGAGCAGTACTTC
CDR3aa: CASRRGLNYEQYF

abundance: NA
v_gene: TRBV5-5
d_gene: NA
j_gene: TRBJ2-5
CDR3nt: TGTGCCGGCAGCTGGGTAGGCGCCACGGAAGAGACCCAGTACTTC
CDR3aa: CAGSWVGATEETQYF

abundance: few
v_gene: TRBV14
d_gene: TRBD1
j_gene: TRBJ2-2
CDR3nt: TGTGCCAGCAGCCAACCCCGGGACAGTGGGCCCGGGGAGCTGTTTTTT
CDR3aa: CASSQPRDSGPGELFF

abundance: NA
v_gene: TRBV18
d_gene: NA
j_gene: TRBJ2-2
CDR3nt: TGTGCCAGCTCACCGTCCGAGGACACCGGGGAGCTGTTTTTT
CDR3aa: CASSPSEDTGELFF

abundance: many
v_gene: TRBV6-1
d_gene: NA
j_gene: TRBJ1-1
CDR3nt: TGTGCCAGCAGTCTCCGAGACGCGTACACTGAAGCTTTCTTT
CDR3aa: CASSLRDAYTEAFF

abundance: many
v_gene: TRBV6-2/TRBV6-3
d_gene: NA
j_gene: TRBJ2-4
CDR3nt: TGTGCCAGCAGTTACCCGAGGATACAGGGCGATTTAAACATTCAGTACTTC
CDR3aa: CASSYPRIQGDLNIQYF

abundance: NA
v_gene: TRBV20-1
d_gene: NA
j_gene: TRBJ1-1
CDR3nt: TGCAGTGCTCACAGGGAGACTGAAGCTTTCTTT
CDR3aa: CSAHRETEAFF

abundance: many
v_gene: TRBV7-8
d_gene: TRBD1
j_gene: TRBJ2-3
CDR3nt: TGTGCCAGCAGCTTTCCGGGACAGGCAGATACGCAGTATTTT
CDR3aa: CASSFPGQADTQYF

abundance: few
v_gene: TRBV3-1
d_gene: TRBD1
j_gene: TRBJ1-1
CDR3nt: TGTGCCAGCAGCCCCGGACAGGGGGAGTCTGAAGCTTTCTTT
CDR3aa: CASSPGQGESEAFF